A selection of T cell receptor beta chains follows, all from one sample in a study of T-cell memory formation after mild COVID-19. TCRdb re-called the 5' RACE reads through MiXCR, storing one row per CDR3 protein. The sample consists of tens of thousands of distinct CDR3 sequences, roughly a quarter of them appearing once. Sequencing used PBMCs or a T cell subset sorted from them (not recorded which). The receptor set was obtained from a man younger than 30 who had mild COVID-19 (a few samples of this study predate the infection). Cell type and time point are not known. The CDR3 runs from the conserved cysteine through the conserved F or W. The D gene is left open where the match is weak. The size of a clone is reported for some rows only, either as once, few or many, or as a class for expanded clones.

V gene	CDR3 length	D gene	clone size	J gene	CDR3 DNA	CDR3 protein
TRBV12-3/TRBV12-4	12	-	few	TRBJ2-1	TGTGCCAGCAGCCAGCCCGGACTAAAGCAGTTCTTC	CASSQPGLKQFF
TRBV5-1	15	-	-	TRBJ2-7	TGTGCCAGCAGCTGGAACTCCGGACTTCCCTACGAGCAGTACTTC	CASSWNSGLPYEQYF
TRBV27	17	-	-	TRBJ2-5	TGTGCCAGCAGTCCCGCCCCGGGACTGCAGTACCCAGAGACCCAGTACTTC	CASSPAPGLQYPETQYF
TRBV4-1	15	-	-	TRBJ2-3	TGCGCCAGCAGCCAAGACTGGGACGGCACAGATACGCAGTATTTT	CASSQDWDGTDTQYF
TRBV28	13	TRBD1	-	TRBJ2-4	TGTGCCAGCGGGACAGGGGAAAAAAACATTCAGTACTTC	CASGTGEKNIQYF
TRBV20-1	14	-	few	TRBJ2-1	TGCAGTGCTAGAGCTATGGCCTCCTACAATGAGCAGTTCTTC	CSARAMASYNEQFF
TRBV12-3/TRBV12-4	13	-	-	TRBJ1-2	TGTGCCAGCAGTCCGGGACACGTCTATGGCTACACCTTC	CASSPGHVYGYTF
TRBV3-1	15	-	-	TRBJ2-3	TGTGCCACGACTCGATCCCTCTCTTTCACAGATACGCAGTATTTT	CATTRSLSFTDTQYF
TRBV7-9	17	-	many	TRBJ2-2	TGTGGCCACAGCCCGCGGGGTACGGGACTGAACACCGGGGAGCTGTTTTTT	CGHSPRGTGLNTGELFF
TRBV7-6	14	-	few	TRBJ1-1	TGTGCCAGCAGCAGGGCCTCCGCAGACACTGAAGCTTTCTTT	CASSRASADTEAFF
TRBV4-1	16	TRBD2	few	TRBJ2-3	TGCGCCAGCAGCCGAGTACTAGCGGGGGGCACAGATACGCAGTATTTT	CASSRVLAGGTDTQYF
TRBV6-5	14	-	few	TRBJ1-2	TGTGCCAGCACCGCTATGATGGGTATGGGTGGCTACACCTTC	CASTAMMGMGGYTF
TRBV5-1	16	-	-	TRBJ1-1	TGCGCCAGCAGCTTGTTTTACTGGATTCGGAACACTGAAGCTTTCTTT	CASSLFYWIRNTEAFF
TRBV29-1	12	-	-	TRBJ2-5	TGCAGCGCCTGGGACTTCCAAGAGACCCAGTACTTC	CSAWDFQETQYF
TRBV6-5	17	-	-	TRBJ1-2	TGTGCCAGCAGTTACTCCCCGTCGGCAGGGGAAAACTATGGCTACACCTTC	CASSYSPSAGENYGYTF
TRBV5-6	15	TRBD2	-	TRBJ2-5	TGTGCCAGCAGCTTGCAAACTAGCGGGGTAGAGACCCAGTACTTC	CASSLQTSGVETQYF
TRBV10-3	15	-	few	TRBJ2-1	TGTGCCATCAGTGAGGTAGGGCGCCCCTACAATGAGCAGTTCTTC	CAISEVGRPYNEQFF
TRBV4-3	15	-	-	TRBJ2-5	TGCGCCAGCAGCCAAGGGACACCCCGGGGGGAGACCCAGTACTTC	CASSQGTPRGETQYF
TRBV19	12	-	-	TRBJ2-2	TGTGCCAGTAGTATGAACACCGGGGAGCTGTTTTTT	CASSMNTGELFF
TRBV6-2/TRBV6-3	15	TRBD2	-	TRBJ2-1	TGTGCCAGCAAGTCGGAGGCGGGGGAGTACAATGAGCAGTTCTTC	CASKSEAGEYNEQFF
TRBV7-3	14	TRBD2	few	TRBJ2-1	TGTGCCAGCAGCCCGACTAGCCTGGCGGCTGAGCAGTTCTTC	CASSPTSLAAEQFF
TRBV4-1	16	TRBD2	-	TRBJ2-1	TGCGCCAGCAGCCAAGAAGCGGGGGCCCCGGGTAAGGGGCAGTTCTTC	CASSQEAGAPGKGQFF
TRBV5-1	15	TRBD2	few	TRBJ2-3	TGCGCCAGCAGCTCCCTACCGGGACTAGGGGATACGCAGTATTTT	CASSSLPGLGDTQYF
TRBV6-5	17	-	-	TRBJ2-1	TGTGCCAGCAGTGAACACCCGCCCGGGACGGTCTACAATGAGCAGTTCTTC	CASSEHPPGTVYNEQFF
TRBV5-5	13	-	-	TRBJ2-7	TGTGCCAGCAGCCGCTCGGTTGGCTACGAGCAGTACTTC	CASSRSVGYEQYF
TRBV15	14	-	few	TRBJ1-1	TGTGCCACCAGCGGGACGGGGCCAGGGACTGAAGCTTTCTTT	CATSGTGPGTEAFF
TRBV9	14	TRBD1	many	TRBJ2-5	TGTGCCAGCAGCGTATGGGGGACAGGAGAGACCCAGTACTTC	CASSVWGTGETQYF
TRBV6-5	12	-	-	TRBJ2-2	TGTGCCAGCAATGAACGCACCGGGGAGCTGTTTTTT	CASNERTGELFF
TRBV27	16	TRBD1	-	TRBJ2-1	TGTGCCAGCAGCCCACTCGGGACAGGGGGTCACAATGAGCAGTTCTTC	CASSPLGTGGHNEQFF
TRBV2	16	TRBD2	many	TRBJ2-5	TGTGCCAGCAGTGAAGTTCTAGCGGGGGCCCAAGAGACCCAGTACTTC	CASSEVLAGAQETQYF
TRBV7-2	14	-	-	TRBJ2-6	TGTGCCAGCAGCTTAGTTCCTGGGGCCAACGTCCTGACTTTC	CASSLVPGANVLTF
TRBV9	14	-	-	TRBJ2-4	TGTGCCAGCAGCTCCACCCTAGCCAAAAACATTCAGTACTTC	CASSSTLAKNIQYF
TRBV4-3	20	TRBD2	-	TRBJ2-7	TGCGCCAGCAGCCAAAGTTCGTCGGCTAGCGGGGGGGCCCGGGTAGATGAGCAGTACTTC	CASSQSSSASGGARVDEQYF
TRBV4-1	15	-	-	TRBJ2-2	TGCGCCAGCAGCCCACAGCCAAGGGGCACCGGGGAGCTGTTTTTT	CASSPQPRGTGELFF
TRBV11-2	15	-	many	TRBJ2-5	TGTGCCAGCAGCTTAGGTTGGGACGGGGCAGAGACCCAGTACTTC	CASSLGWDGAETQYF